The rows below give T cell receptor beta chains drawn from one sample of a study of blood T cell repertoires in COVID-19. TCRdb keeps only in-frame clones here, not all; method: immunoSEQ multiplex PCR. Of roughly 320,000 clones in the sample, roughly nine tenths were seen once. Sequencing was performed on PBMCs or T cells enriched from blood (not recorded which). The origin of the receptors is a woman aged 25 to 45 who had been exposed to COVID-19. CDR3s include the opening cysteine and the closing phenylalanine or tryptophan. A D gene is named only where the DNA matches it firmly. Rows may omit the clone size; those that give it use once, few, many or a size class.

j_gene: TRBJ1-3; v_gene: TRBV28; d_gene: TRBD1; abundance: -; CDR3aa: CASSFPLDREGGNTIYF; CDR3nt: TGTGCCAGCAGTTTCCCTCTCGACAGGGAAGGGGGAAACACCATATATTTT
j_gene: TRBJ2-7; v_gene: TRBV4-3; d_gene: -; abundance: -; CDR3aa: CASSLRGGLSPYEQYF; CDR3nt: TGCGCCAGCAGCCTAAGGGGGGGACTATCACCCTACGAGCAGTACTTC
j_gene: TRBJ2-1; v_gene: TRBV11-2; d_gene: -; abundance: -; CDR3aa: CASSQDWHANNEQFF; CDR3nt: TGTGCCAGCAGCCAGGACTGGCATGCAAACAATGAGCAGTTCTTC
j_gene: TRBJ2-4; v_gene: TRBV4-3; d_gene: TRBD1; abundance: few; CDR3aa: CASSQDRSQGADIQYF; CDR3nt: TGCGCCAGCAGCCAAGATCGTAGCCAGGGGGCCGACATTCAGTACTTC
j_gene: TRBJ2-2; v_gene: TRBV9; d_gene: -; abundance: -; CDR3aa: CASSVSPQNTGELFF; CDR3nt: TGTGCCAGCAGCGTATCCCCCCAGAACACCGGGGAGCTGTTTTTT
j_gene: TRBJ1-2; v_gene: TRBV5-4; d_gene: TRBD1; abundance: -; CDR3aa: CASSFQGARGYTF; CDR3nt: TGTGCCAGCAGCTTCCAGGGGGCGCGTGGCTACACCTTC
j_gene: TRBJ1-6; v_gene: TRBV4-1; d_gene: -; abundance: few; CDR3aa: CASSQGSGPYSPLHF; CDR3nt: TGCGCCAGCAGCCAGGGCTCAGGGCCCTATTCACCCCTCCACTTT
j_gene: TRBJ2-5; v_gene: TRBV12-3/TRBV12-4; d_gene: -; abundance: -; CDR3aa: CASSLREETQYF; CDR3nt: TGTGCCAGCAGTTTAAGGGAGGAGACCCAGTACTTC
j_gene: TRBJ2-1; v_gene: TRBV18; d_gene: -; abundance: -; CDR3aa: CASSLTSGQGGSEQFF; CDR3nt: TGTGCCAGCTCACTCACATCCGGACAGGGAGGGAGTGAGCAGTTCTTC
j_gene: TRBJ1-1; v_gene: TRBV7-2; d_gene: -; abundance: -; CDR3aa: CASSAGIKGTEAFF; CDR3nt: TGTGCCAGCAGCGCCGGGATCAAAGGTACTGAAGCTTTCTTT
j_gene: TRBJ1-1; v_gene: TRBV3-1/TRBV3-2; d_gene: -; abundance: -; CDR3aa: CASSLTGRNTEAFF; CDR3nt: TGTGCCAGCAGCCTCACGGGGAGGAACACTGAAGCTTTCTTT
j_gene: TRBJ1-2; v_gene: TRBV3-1/TRBV3-2; d_gene: -; abundance: -; CDR3aa: CASSQGANGYTF; CDR3nt: TGTGCCAGCAGCCAAGGGGCCAATGGCTACACCTTC
j_gene: TRBJ1-6; v_gene: TRBV28; d_gene: TRBD1; abundance: -; CDR3aa: CASSPGQGHSPLHF; CDR3nt: TGTGCCAGCAGTCCGGGACAGGGCCATTCACCCCTCCACTTT
j_gene: TRBJ1-5; v_gene: TRBV19; d_gene: TRBD1; abundance: -; CDR3aa: CASSKGAGGNQPQHF; CDR3nt: TGTGCCAGTAGTAAGGGGGCAGGGGGCAATCAGCCCCAGCATTTT
j_gene: TRBJ1-6; v_gene: TRBV27; d_gene: TRBD1; abundance: -; CDR3aa: CASRPGQGYNSPLHF; CDR3nt: TGTGCCAGCAGGCCGGGACAGGGGTATAATTCACCCCTCCACTTT
j_gene: TRBJ1-2; v_gene: TRBV2; d_gene: -; abundance: -; CDR3aa: CASSVASGVRSYTF; CDR3nt: TGTGCCAGCAGTGTCGCCTCAGGGGTTCGATCCTACACCTTC
j_gene: TRBJ2-1; v_gene: TRBV2; d_gene: TRBD1; abundance: once; CDR3aa: CASKSGTGTHNEQFF; CDR3nt: TGTGCCAGCAAGTCCGGGACAGGGACACACAATGAGCAGTTCTTC
j_gene: TRBJ2-7; v_gene: TRBV10-3; d_gene: TRBD1; abundance: -; CDR3aa: CAISALTGESYEQYF; CDR3nt: TGTGCCATCAGTGCCCTGACAGGGGAGTCCTACGAGCAGTACTTC
j_gene: TRBJ2-1; v_gene: TRBV6-5; d_gene: TRBD1; abundance: -; CDR3aa: CASRRGGDSWNEQFF; CDR3nt: TGTGCCAGCAGGCGAGGGGGCGACAGTTGGAATGAGCAGTTCTTC
j_gene: TRBJ2-1; v_gene: TRBV2; d_gene: TRBD2; abundance: -; CDR3aa: CASSGGLAPVYNEQFF; CDR3nt: TGTGCCAGCAGCGGTGGACTAGCGCCAGTTTACAATGAGCAGTTCTTC
j_gene: TRBJ1-1; v_gene: TRBV4-1; d_gene: TRBD1; abundance: -; CDR3aa: CASSRGQAEAFF; CDR3nt: TGCGCCAGCAGCCGAGGACAGGCTGAAGCTTTCTTT
j_gene: TRBJ1-3; v_gene: TRBV28; d_gene: -; abundance: -; CDR3aa: CASSSPGGSSGNTIYF; CDR3nt: TGTGCCAGCAGTTCGCCGGGGGGAAGCTCTGGAAACACCATATATTTT
j_gene: TRBJ1-3; v_gene: TRBV18; d_gene: -; abundance: once; CDR3aa: CASSPTGYSGNTIYF; CDR3nt: TGTGCCAGCTCACCTACAGGTTACTCTGGAAACACCATATATTTT
j_gene: TRBJ1-4; v_gene: TRBV11-1; d_gene: -; abundance: -; CDR3aa: CASSFSRSREEKLFF; CDR3nt: TGTGCCAGCAGCTTCTCTAGGAGCCGGGAAGAAAAACTGTTTTTT
j_gene: TRBJ1-4; v_gene: TRBV11-2; d_gene: TRBD1; abundance: -; CDR3aa: CASSLGQGAEKLFF; CDR3nt: TGTGCCAGCAGCCTGGGACAGGGGGCAGAAAAACTGTTTTTT
j_gene: TRBJ1-2; v_gene: TRBV13; d_gene: TRBD1; abundance: once; CDR3aa: CASSPVGTGLLNYGYTF; CDR3nt: TGTGCCAGCAGCCCCGTGGGGACAGGGCTACTGAACTATGGCTACACCTTC
j_gene: TRBJ2-1; v_gene: TRBV7-6; d_gene: TRBD1; abundance: -; CDR3aa: CASSLGAGTVYNEQFF; CDR3nt: TGTGCCAGCAGCTTAGGGGCCGGGACAGTATACAATGAGCAGTTCTTC
j_gene: TRBJ2-7; v_gene: TRBV5-6; d_gene: TRBD2; abundance: -; CDR3aa: CASSKTSGGYEQYF; CDR3nt: TGTGCCAGCAGCAAGACTAGCGGGGGCTACGAGCAGTACTTC
j_gene: TRBJ1-1; v_gene: TRBV3-1/TRBV3-2; d_gene: -; abundance: -; CDR3aa: CASAPLLRGGEAFF; CDR3nt: TGTGCCAGCGCTCCTCTACTGAGAGGTGGCGAAGCTTTCTTT
j_gene: TRBJ1-2; v_gene: TRBV28; d_gene: -; abundance: -; CDR3aa: CASSFSPEAYGYTF; CDR3nt: TGTGCCAGCAGTTTTAGTCCGGAGGCCTATGGCTACACCTTC